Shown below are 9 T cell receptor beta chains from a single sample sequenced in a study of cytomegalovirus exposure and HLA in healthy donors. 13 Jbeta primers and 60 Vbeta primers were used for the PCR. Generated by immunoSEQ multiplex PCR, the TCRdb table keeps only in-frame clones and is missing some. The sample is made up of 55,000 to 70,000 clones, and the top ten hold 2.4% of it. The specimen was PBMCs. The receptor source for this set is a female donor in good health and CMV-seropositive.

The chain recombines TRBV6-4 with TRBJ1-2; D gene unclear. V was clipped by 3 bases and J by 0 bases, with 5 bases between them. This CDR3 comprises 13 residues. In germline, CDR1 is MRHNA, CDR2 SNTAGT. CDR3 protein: CASSEYANYGYTF. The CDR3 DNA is TGTGCCAGCAGTGAATATGCTAACTATGGCTACACCTTC.

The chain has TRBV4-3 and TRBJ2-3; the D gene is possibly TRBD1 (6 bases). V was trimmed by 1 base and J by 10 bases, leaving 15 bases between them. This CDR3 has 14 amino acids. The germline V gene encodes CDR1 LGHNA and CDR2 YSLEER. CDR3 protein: CASSQGGEGVSQYF. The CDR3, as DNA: TGCGCCAGCAGCCAAGGCGGAGAGGGGGTCTCGCAGTATTTT.

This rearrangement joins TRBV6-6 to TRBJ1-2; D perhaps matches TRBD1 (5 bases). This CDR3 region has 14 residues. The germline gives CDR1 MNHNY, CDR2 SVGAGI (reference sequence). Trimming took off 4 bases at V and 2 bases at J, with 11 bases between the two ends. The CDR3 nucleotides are TGTGCCAGCAGTTCTTCTACAGGAAACTATGGCTACACCTTC. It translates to CASSSSTGNYGYTF.

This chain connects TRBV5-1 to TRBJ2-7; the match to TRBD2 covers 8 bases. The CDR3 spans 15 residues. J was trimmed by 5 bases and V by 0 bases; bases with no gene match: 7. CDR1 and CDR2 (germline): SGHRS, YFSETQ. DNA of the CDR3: TGCGCCAGCAGCTTGGTTCCGGGGGGGCAACACGAGCAGTACTTC. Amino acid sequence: CASSLVPGGQHEQYF.

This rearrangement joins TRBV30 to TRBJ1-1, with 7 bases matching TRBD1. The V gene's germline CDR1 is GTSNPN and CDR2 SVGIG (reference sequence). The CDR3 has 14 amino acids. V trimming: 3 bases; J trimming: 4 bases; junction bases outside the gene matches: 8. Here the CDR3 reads CAWRTGLDSTEAFF. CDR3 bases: TGTGCCTGGAGGACAGGGTTGGATTCCACTGAAGCTTTCTTT.

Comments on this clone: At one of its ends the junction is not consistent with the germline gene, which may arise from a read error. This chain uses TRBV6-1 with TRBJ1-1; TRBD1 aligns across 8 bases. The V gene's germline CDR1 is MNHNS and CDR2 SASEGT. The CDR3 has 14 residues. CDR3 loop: CASSMTGENTEDFF. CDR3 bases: TGTGCCAGCAGTATGACAGGGGAGAACACTGAAGATTTCTTT.

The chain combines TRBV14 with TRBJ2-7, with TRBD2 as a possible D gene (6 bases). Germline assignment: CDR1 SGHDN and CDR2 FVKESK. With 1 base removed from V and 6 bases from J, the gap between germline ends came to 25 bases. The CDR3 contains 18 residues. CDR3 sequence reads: CASSQVRGGSGNLIEQYF. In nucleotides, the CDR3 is TGTGCCAGCAGCCAAGTGCGGGGCGGCTCCGGTAACCTGATCGAGCAGTACTTC. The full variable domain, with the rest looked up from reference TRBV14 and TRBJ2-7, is EAGVTQFPSHSVIEKGQTVTLRCDPISGHDNLYWYRRVMGKEIKFLLHFVKESKQDESGMPNNRFLAERTGGTYSTLKVQPAELEDSGVYFCASSQVRGGSGNLIEQYFGPGTRLTVT.

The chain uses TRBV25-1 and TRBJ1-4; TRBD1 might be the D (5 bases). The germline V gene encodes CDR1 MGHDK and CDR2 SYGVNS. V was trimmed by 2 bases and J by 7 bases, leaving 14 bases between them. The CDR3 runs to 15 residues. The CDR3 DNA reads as TGTGCCAGCAGTGAACCGGGAAGGGGAGGTGAAAAACTGTTTTTT. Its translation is CASSEPGRGGEKLFF.

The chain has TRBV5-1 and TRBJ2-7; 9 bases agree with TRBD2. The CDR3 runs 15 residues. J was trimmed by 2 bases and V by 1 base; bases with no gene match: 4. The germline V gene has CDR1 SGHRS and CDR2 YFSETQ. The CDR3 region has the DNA TGCGCCAGCAGCTTGCTAGCGGGAAGCGCCTACGAGCAGTACTTC. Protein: CASSLLAGSAYEQYF.